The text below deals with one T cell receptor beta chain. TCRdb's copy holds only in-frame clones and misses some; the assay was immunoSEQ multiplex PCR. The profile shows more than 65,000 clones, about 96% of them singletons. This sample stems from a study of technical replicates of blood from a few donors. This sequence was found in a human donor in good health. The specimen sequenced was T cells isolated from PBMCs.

The CDR3 protein is CASSRGQYNEQFF. The CDR3 DNA reads as TGCGCCAGCAGCCGCGGACAGTACAATGAGCAGTTCTTC. The chain joins TRBV10-1 to TRBJ2-1, with D tentatively TRBD1 (6 bases). Per germline, CDR1 WNHNN and CDR2 SYGVQD (reference sequence). V was pared by 6 bases and J by 4 bases, with 10 bases between. The CDR3 contains 13 residues.